This T cell receptor (beta chain) derives from a study of blood T cell repertoires in COVID-19. Overall study: Acute and convalescent COVID-19 samples came from the United States, Italy and Spain. PBMCs, B-cell-depleted T cells, or T cells were the source of the cDNA or gDNA that made up the material.

CDR1 LGHDT and CDR2 YNNKEL come from the germline V gene (reference sequence). The CDR3 length is 18 residues. The V segment lost 4 bases and the J segment 2 bases; nucleotides outside the gene matches: 12. In the study's own analysis: For nucleated cells, counts were estimated from reference gene primer amplification. Method: immunoSEQ multiplex PCR; TCRdb's copy keeps in-frame clones and lacks some. V, J and clone size are those of that table, while D and trimming were read from the DNA. The profile shows 150,000 to 200,000 clones, about 80% of them singletons. This clone occurred once. The chain joins TRBV3-1 (or the pseudogene TRBV3-2) to TRBJ2-5; 11 nucleotides line up with TRBD2. The sequenced sample was peripheral blood. This receptor was taken from a man between 60 and 70 years old with acute or convalescent COVID-19. The CDR3 sequence: CASSPPGLAARFQETQYF. The CDR3 DNA sequence: TGTGCCAGCAGCCCCCCGGGACTAGCGGCCCGTTTTCAAGAGACCCAGTACTTC.